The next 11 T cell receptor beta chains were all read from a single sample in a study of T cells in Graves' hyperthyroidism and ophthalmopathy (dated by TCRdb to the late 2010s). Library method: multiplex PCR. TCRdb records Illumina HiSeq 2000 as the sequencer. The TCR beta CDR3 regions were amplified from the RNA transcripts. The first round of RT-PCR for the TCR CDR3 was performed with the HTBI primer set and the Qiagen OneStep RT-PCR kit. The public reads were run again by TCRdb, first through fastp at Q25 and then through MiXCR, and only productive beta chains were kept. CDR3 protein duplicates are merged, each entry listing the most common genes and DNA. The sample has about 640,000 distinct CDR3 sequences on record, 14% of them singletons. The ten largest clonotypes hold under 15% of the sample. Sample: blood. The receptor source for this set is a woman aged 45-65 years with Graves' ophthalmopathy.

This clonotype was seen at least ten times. The CDR3 sequence is CASSLGQYSQPQHF. As DNA, the CDR3 is TGTGCCAGCAGTTTAGGGCAGTACAGTCAGCCCCAGCATTTT. This sequence joins TRBV28 and TRBJ1-5; D is ambiguous. The length of the CDR3 is 14 residues. The germline V gene has CDR1 MDHEN and CDR2 SYDVKM. V gave up 2 bases and J gave up 6 bases, with 11 bases separating them. The full variable domain, with the rest looked up from reference TRBV28 and TRBJ1-5, is DVKVTQSSRYLVKRTGEKVFLECVQDMDHENMFWYRQDPGLGLRLIYFSYDVKMKEKGDIPEGYSVSREKKERFSLILESASTNQTSMYLCASSLGQYSQPQHFGDGTRLSIL.

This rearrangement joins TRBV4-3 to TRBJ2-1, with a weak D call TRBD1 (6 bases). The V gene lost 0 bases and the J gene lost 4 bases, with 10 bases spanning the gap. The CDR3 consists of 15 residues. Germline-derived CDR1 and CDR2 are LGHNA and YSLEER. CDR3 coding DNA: TGCGCCAGCAGCCAAGACCAACAGGGTTACAATGAGCAGTTCTTC. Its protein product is CASSQDQQGYNEQFF.

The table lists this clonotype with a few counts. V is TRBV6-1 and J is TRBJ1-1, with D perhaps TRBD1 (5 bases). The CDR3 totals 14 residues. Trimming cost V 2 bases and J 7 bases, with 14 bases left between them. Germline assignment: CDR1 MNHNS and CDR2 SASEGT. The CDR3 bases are TGTGCCAGCAGTGAACTTAGGGGTGGCAGTGAAGCTTTCTTT. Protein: CASSELRGGSEAFF.

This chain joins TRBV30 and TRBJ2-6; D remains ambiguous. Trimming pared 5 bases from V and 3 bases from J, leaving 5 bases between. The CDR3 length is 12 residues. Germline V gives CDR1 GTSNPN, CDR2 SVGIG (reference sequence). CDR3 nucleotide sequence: TGTGCCTGGGGTCTTGGGGCCAACGTCCTGACTTTC. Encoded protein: CAWGLGANVLTF.

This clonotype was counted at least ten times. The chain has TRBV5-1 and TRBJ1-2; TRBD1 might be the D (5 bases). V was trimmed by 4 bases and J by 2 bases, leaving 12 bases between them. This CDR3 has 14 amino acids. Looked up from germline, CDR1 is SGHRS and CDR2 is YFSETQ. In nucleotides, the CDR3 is TGCGCCAGCAGCAACTGGGGACTGAACTATGGCTACACCTTC. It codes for CASSNWGLNYGYTF.

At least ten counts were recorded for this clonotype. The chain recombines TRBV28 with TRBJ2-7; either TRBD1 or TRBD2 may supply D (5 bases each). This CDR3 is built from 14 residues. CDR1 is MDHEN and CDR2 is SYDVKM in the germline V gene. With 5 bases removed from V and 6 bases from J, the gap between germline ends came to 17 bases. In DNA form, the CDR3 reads TGTGCCAGCAGTACACCCGGGGCCGGAGGCGAGCAGTACTTC. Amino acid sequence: CASSTPGAGGEQYF.

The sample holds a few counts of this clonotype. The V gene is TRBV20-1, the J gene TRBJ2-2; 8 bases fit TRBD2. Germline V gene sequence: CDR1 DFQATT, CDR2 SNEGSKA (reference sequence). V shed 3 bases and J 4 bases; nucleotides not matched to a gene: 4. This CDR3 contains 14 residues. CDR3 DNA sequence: TGCAGTGCTAGCTGGGCGGGAGGCACCGGGGAGCTGTTTTTT. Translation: CSASWAGGTGELFF.

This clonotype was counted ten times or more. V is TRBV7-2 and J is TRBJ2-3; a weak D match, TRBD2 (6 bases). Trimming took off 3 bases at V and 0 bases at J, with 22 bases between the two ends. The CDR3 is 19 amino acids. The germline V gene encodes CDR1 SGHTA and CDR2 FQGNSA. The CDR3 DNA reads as TGTGCCAGCAGCTTGGGACCGGGAGCCAGAACTCCTAGCACAGATACGCAGTATTTT. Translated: CASSLGPGARTPSTDTQYF.

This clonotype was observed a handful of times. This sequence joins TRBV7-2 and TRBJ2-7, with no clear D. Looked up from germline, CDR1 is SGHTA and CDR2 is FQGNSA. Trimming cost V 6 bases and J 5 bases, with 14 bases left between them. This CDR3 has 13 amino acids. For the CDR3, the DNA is TGTGCCAGCAGGTCAGTGAGTTGGGACGAGCAGTACTTC. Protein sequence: CASRSVSWDEQYF.

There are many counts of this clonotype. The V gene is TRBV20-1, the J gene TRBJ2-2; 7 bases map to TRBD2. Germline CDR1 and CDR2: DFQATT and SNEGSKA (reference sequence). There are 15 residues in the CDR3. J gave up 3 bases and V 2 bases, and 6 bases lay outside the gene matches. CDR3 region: CSARTGRAYTGELFF. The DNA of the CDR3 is TGCAGTGCTAGAACGGGGAGGGCCTACACCGGGGAGCTGTTTTTT.

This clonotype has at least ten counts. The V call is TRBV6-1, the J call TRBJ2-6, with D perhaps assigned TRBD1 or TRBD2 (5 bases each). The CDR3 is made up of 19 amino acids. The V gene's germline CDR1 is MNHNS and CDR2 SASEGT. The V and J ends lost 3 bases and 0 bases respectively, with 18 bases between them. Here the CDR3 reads CASSDRLGRSDSGANVLTF. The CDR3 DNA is TGTGCCAGCAGTGATCGACTGGGACGGAGCGACTCTGGGGCCAACGTCCTGACTTTC.